The T cell receptor (beta chain) described here comes from a study of T cells in Graves' hyperthyroidism and ophthalmopathy. Overall study results and limits: Separating ophthalmopathy from stable hyperthyroidism was achieved by a 13 V-J model.

RNA transcripts served as the template for amplifying TCR beta CDR3 regions. HTBI primers drove first-round RT-PCR of the TCR CDR3. TCRdb ran MiXCR on the multiplex PCR reads and lists one entry per CDR3 protein. The table lists about 290,000 distinct CDR3 sequences, about 14% of them singletons. This clonotype appeared a few times. The antigen is unknown. Disease duration under 2 months; hyperthyroidism patients were aged 18 to 65. Reasons for excluding patients were uncontrolled infection, other autoimmune disease, pregnancy or lactation. Input material: blood. This receptor was identified in a woman aged 25 to 39 with Graves' hyperthyroidism that later progressed to Graves' ophthalmopathy.

The CDR3 loop reads CASSSRTVGHSPLHF. The CDR3 bases are TGTGCCAGCAGCTCCCGGACAGTGGGCCATTCACCCCTCCACTTT. The chain is built from TRBV3-1 and TRBJ1-6; a possible D gene is TRBD1 (6 bases). Germline CDR1 LGHDT, CDR2 YNNKEL (reference sequence). There are 15 residues in the CDR3. The V end lost 5 bases, the J end lost 8 bases, and 16 bases lay between the germline ends.